A selection of T cell receptor beta chains follows, all from one sample in a study of post-analysis software for immune sequencing data. TCRdb ran MiXCR on the PCR reads and lists one entry per CDR3 protein. Among hundreds of thousands of distinct CDR3 sequences listed, 53% were seen once. Sequenced sample: blood. The source is a girl aged 5-17 years with multiple sclerosis. Both conserved end residues are part of each CDR3. The D gene is left open where the match is weak. Only some rows state a clone size, as once, few, many or a class for expanded clones.

D gene	clone size	J gene	V gene	CDR3 DNA	CDR3 protein
-	once	TRBJ2-3	TRBV27	TGTGCCAGCAGTTTTGGGGATGGTACAGATACGCAGTATTTT	CASSFGDGTDTQYF
TRBD1	once	TRBJ1-1	TRBV3-1	TGTGCCAGCAGCCAGGGACAGTTTGAAGCTTTCTTT	CASSQGQFEAFF
TRBD2	-	TRBJ2-1	TRBV7-3	TGTGCCAGCAGCGTAGCGGGGGCCGACAATGAGCAGTTCTTC	CASSVAGADNEQFF
TRBD1	once	TRBJ2-7	TRBV20-1	TGCAGTGCTAGAAAGACAGGGGACTCCTACGAGCAGTACTTC	CSARKTGDSYEQYF
TRBD2	-	TRBJ2-1	TRBV7-2	TGTGCCAGCAGCTTAAGGACTAGACGCCTATTGGACAATGAGCAGTTCTTC	CASSLRTRRLLDNEQFF
-	-	TRBJ2-7	TRBV7-8	TGTGCCAGCAGCTTAGACAGGGTGGCCTACGAGCAGTACTTC	CASSLDRVAYEQYF
-	-	TRBJ1-5	TRBV27	TGTGCCAGCAGTCCCGCGGGGGGCCCGTTGCCCCAGCATTTT	CASSPAGGPLPQHF
-	-	TRBJ2-7	TRBV5-1	TGCGCCAGCAGCTGGGACGTAAGTGACGAGCAGTACTTC	CASSWDVSDEQYF
TRBD2	-	TRBJ2-1	TRBV20-1	TGCAGTGCACCATCCGGGGGGAGGGCCCTCTCCTACAATGAGCAGTTCTTC	CSAPSGGRALSYNEQFF
-	-	TRBJ2-2	TRBV20-1	TGCAGTGCTAGAGCAGCCTTGCGGGAGCTGTTTTTT	CSARAALRELFF
-	once	TRBJ1-2	TRBV20-1	TGCAGTGCTAGGGGGCAAGTGAGGGCCCCTGGCTACACCTTC	CSARGQVRAPGYTF
TRBD2	few	TRBJ2-5	TRBV5-1	TGCGCCAGCAGCTTGGGAACTAGCGGGGGGCACCTCCAAGAGACCCAGTACTTC	CASSLGTSGGHLQETQYF
TRBD1	few	TRBJ1-4	TRBV6-1	TGTGCCAGCAGTGGCCGGGACAGAGTTGAAAAACTGTTTTTT	CASSGRDRVEKLFF
-	few	TRBJ2-1	TRBV4-1	TGCGCCAGCAGGGACTCAGCGGTCCACAATGAGCAGTTCTTC	CASRDSAVHNEQFF
TRBD1	-	TRBJ2-3	TRBV6-5	TGTGCCAGCAGTTACTCGCTTCCAGGGGGTAGCACAGATACGCAGTATTTT	CASSYSLPGGSTDTQYF
-	few	TRBJ2-5	TRBV29-1	TGCAGCGTCCGGCGTTTGGGGACCCAAGAGACCCAGTACTTC	CSVRRLGTQETQYF
-	-	TRBJ1-5	TRBV6-5	TGTGCCAGCAGTTACTCCGCGACGGAGTATCAGCCCCAGCATTTT	CASSYSATEYQPQHF
-	few	TRBJ2-5	TRBV4-1	TGCGCCAGCAGCCAAGAAGGGACCGTCCAAGAGACCCAGTACTTC	CASSQEGTVQETQYF
-	once	TRBJ1-1	TRBV5-1	TGCGCCAGCAGCGGTGGACAGACGATGAACACTGAAGCTTTCTTT	CASSGGQTMNTEAFF
TRBD2	few	TRBJ2-1	TRBV12-3/TRBV12-4	TGTGCCAGCAGCCGCGGGAGGGAGGCTGAGCAGTTCTTC	CASSRGREAEQFF
TRBD2	-	TRBJ2-3	TRBV7-9	TGTGCCAGCAGCTTAGCGGAGCACAGCGGGAGGTACACAGATACGCAGTATTTT	CASSLAEHSGRYTDTQYF
TRBD2	-	TRBJ2-5	TRBV20-1	TGCAGTGCTAGGAGTAGCGGGGGCGGAGAGACCCAGTACTTC	CSARSSGGGETQYF
-	few	TRBJ2-4	TRBV29-1	TGCAGCGTTGTACCAGGGGCCAAAAACATTCAGTACTTC	CSVVPGAKNIQYF
-	-	TRBJ2-7	TRBV6-5	TGTGCCAGCAGTTGGGACTCTCGTTATGACGAGCAGTACTTC	CASSWDSRYDEQYF
-	-	TRBJ2-7	TRBV20-1	TGCAGTGGGTTATCAGGGACCGACGAGCAGTACTTC	CSGLSGTDEQYF